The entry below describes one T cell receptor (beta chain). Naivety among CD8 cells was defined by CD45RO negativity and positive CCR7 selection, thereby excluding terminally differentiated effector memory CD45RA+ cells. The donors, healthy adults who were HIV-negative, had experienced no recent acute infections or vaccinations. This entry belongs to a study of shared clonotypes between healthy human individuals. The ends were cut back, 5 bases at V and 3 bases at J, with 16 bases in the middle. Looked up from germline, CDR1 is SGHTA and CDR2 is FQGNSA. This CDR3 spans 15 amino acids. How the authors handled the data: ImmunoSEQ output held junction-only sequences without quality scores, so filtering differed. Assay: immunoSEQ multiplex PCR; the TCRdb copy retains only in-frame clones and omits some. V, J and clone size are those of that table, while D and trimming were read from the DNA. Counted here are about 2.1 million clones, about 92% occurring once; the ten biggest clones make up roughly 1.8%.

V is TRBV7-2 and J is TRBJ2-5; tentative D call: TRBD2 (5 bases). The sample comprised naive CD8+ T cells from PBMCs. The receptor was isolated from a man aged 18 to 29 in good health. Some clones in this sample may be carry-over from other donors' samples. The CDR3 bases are TGTGCCAGCAGCCCCATGACTAAGGTCGAAGAGACCCAGTACTTC. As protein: CASSPMTKVEETQYF. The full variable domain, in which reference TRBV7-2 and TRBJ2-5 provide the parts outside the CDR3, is GAGVSQSPSNKVTEKGKDVELRCDPISGHTALYWYRQSLGQGLEFLIYFQGNSAPDKSGLPSDRFSAERTGGSVSTLTIQRTQQEDSAVYLCASSPMTKVEETQYFGPGTRLLVL.